Each of the 32 T cell receptor beta chains below was sequenced from the same sample in a study of OX40 agonist ivuxolimab in advanced cancers. Some clones are missing from TCRdb's copy, which holds only in-frame ones; the method was immunoSEQ multiplex PCR. The data hold about 120,000 clones, with around 93% observed a single time. Sequenced here: CD4+ or CD8+ T cells sorted from blood, sampled in a trial of the OX40 agonist ivuxolimab. The receptors come from an adult with an advanced solid tumor such as melanoma, head and neck, liver or kidney cancer.

This clone showed up just once. The J gene is TRBJ2-3, the V gene TRBV4-3, with D possibly TRBD2 on 5 matching bases. Trimming removed 4 bases from V and 1 base from J, with 12 bases in between. CDR3 size: 15 residues. CDR1 is LGHNA and CDR2 is YSLEER in the germline V gene. Written as DNA, the CDR3 is TGCGCCAGCAGCCCAGGTAGCGCGGGCACAGATACGCAGTATTTT. Translating it yields CASSPGSAGTDTQYF.

This chain joins TRBV19 and TRBJ1-3, with 9 bases identical to TRBD1. The V gene's germline CDR1 is LNHDA and CDR2 SQIVND (reference sequence). The CDR3 consists of 16 residues. V gave up 6 bases and J gave up 6 bases; unmatched junction bases: 12. This CDR3 is CASSYPGTGKENTIYF. The CDR3 bases are TGTGCCAGTAGCTACCCCGGGACAGGGAAGGAAAACACCATATATTTT.

V and J are TRBV9 and TRBJ1-2; D is unclear. This CDR3 has 14 residues. CDR1 and CDR2 (germline): SGDLS, YYNGEE. The V and J ends lost 4 bases and 5 bases respectively, with 15 bases between them. The CDR3: CASSLPGSTYGYTF. The CDR3 DNA reads as TGTGCCAGCAGCCTACCGGGAAGTACTTATGGCTACACCTTC.

This sequence joins TRBV18 and TRBJ2-5; the match to TRBD1 covers 7 bases. CDR3 length: 15 amino acids. Germline CDR1 and CDR2: KGHSH and LQKENI. The V and J ends lost 3 bases and 2 bases, in that order; junction bases with no gene match: 6. For the CDR3, the DNA is TGTGCCAGCTCACCTCTAGGGACAGAACAAGAGACCCAGTACTTC. Translated: CASSPLGTEQETQYF.

V and J are TRBV28 and TRBJ1-1; D is undetermined. The ends were cut back, 2 bases at V and 1 base at J, with 5 bases in the middle. There are 13 residues in the CDR3. Germline values: CDR1 MDHEN, CDR2 SYDVKM. The CDR3 coding sequence is TGTGCCAGCAGTTTAACGGCGAACACTGAAGCTTTCTTT. It yields the protein CASSLTANTEAFF.

V gene TRBV18 combines with J gene TRBJ1-6, with D possibly being TRBD1 (5 bases). This CDR3 contains 15 residues. CDR1 is KGHSH and CDR2 is LQKENI in the germline V gene. The germline V and J ends were trimmed by 1 base and 7 bases, with 11 bases remaining between them. In DNA, the CDR3 is TGTGCCAGCTCACCACTAGGGGACCCAAATTCACCCCTCCACTTT. It yields the protein CASSPLGDPNSPLHF.

The chain has TRBV6-5 and TRBJ2-1; possible D gene TRBD2, 5 bases. Trimming stripped 8 bases from V and 0 bases from J, with 11 bases between. This CDR3 is 14 amino acids long. Germline-derived CDR1 and CDR2 are MNHEY and SVGAGI. This CDR3 reads CASGRGSSYNEQFF. The CDR3 region has the DNA TGTGCCAGCGGTCGTGGGAGCTCCTACAATGAGCAGTTCTTC.

This chain uses TRBV27 with TRBJ1-4; D remains ambiguous. With 2 bases removed from V and 5 bases from J, the gap between germline ends came to 6 bases. Per the germline V gene, CDR1 is MNHEY and CDR2 is SMNVEV (reference sequence). The CDR3 totals 13 residues. The CDR3 nucleotides read TGTGCCAGCAGTTTACGGTGGAATGAAAAACTGTTTTTT. This gives the protein CASSLRWNEKLFF. Using reference TRBV27 and TRBJ1-4 for the parts outside the CDR3, the full variable domain is EAQVTQNPRYLITVTGKKLTVTCSQNMNHEYMSWYRQDPGLGLRQIYYSMNVEVTDKGDVPEGYKVSRKEKRNFPLILESPSPNQTSLYFCASSLRWNEKLFFGSGTQLSVL.

The rearrangement uses TRBV19 and TRBJ2-4; the D is unclear. V lost 1 base to trimming and J lost 1 base, with 8 bases between them. There are 15 residues in the CDR3. The V gene's germline CDR1 is LNHDA and CDR2 SQIVND (reference sequence). CDR3 coding DNA: TGTGCCAGTAGTATAGGTGCGGACGCCAAAAACATTCAGTACTTC. Translating gives CASSIGADAKNIQYF.

This clone was recorded only once. The chain has TRBV7-9 and TRBJ2-1; 7 positions agree with TRBD2. V shed 1 base, J shed 8 bases, and the junction held 17 bases outside the gene matches. The CDR3 is 18 amino acids. Germline V gene lookup returns CDR1 SEHNR and CDR2 FQNEAQ (reference sequence). The CDR3 loop is CASSLERVGRYFTDEQFF. CDR3 in DNA: TGTGCCAGCAGCTTAGAGCGTGTCGGGAGGTATTTTACCGATGAGCAGTTCTTC.

Details on this clone: The DNA is left out, because the CDR3 cannot be placed on it with certainty; the CDR3 is given as TCRdb lists it. The chain employs TRBV9 and TRBJ1-2. The length of the CDR3 is 14 amino acids, counting both ends. CDR1 is SGDLS and CDR2 is YYNGEE in the germline V gene. The CDR3 region is CASSVGRGADLYSF.

The chain uses TRBV19 and TRBJ2-3; D remains ambiguous. This CDR3 region has 15 residues. Trimming stripped 2 bases from V and 3 bases from J, with 12 bases between. Germline lookup yields CDR1 LNHDA and CDR2 SQIVND (reference sequence). This chain's CDR3 is CASSILPARTDTQYF. In nucleotides, the CDR3 is TGTGCCAGTAGTATACTCCCTGCCCGAACAGATACGCAGTATTTT.

The genes are TRBV28 and TRBJ2-7, with 7 bases fitting TRBD1. V lost 5 bases and J lost 2; bases outside the gene matches: 9. The CDR3 has 15 amino acids. CDR1 is MDHEN, CDR2 SYDVKM, per germline. CDR3 sequence reads: CASSPSGTAPYEQYF. CDR3 nucleotides: TGTGCCAGCAGTCCATCCGGGACAGCTCCCTACGAGCAGTACTTC.

The CDR3 DNA is TGTGCCAGCAGCTTAAGTGTGACAGTTACTGAAGCTTTCTTT. Translating it yields CASSLSVTVTEAFF. The chain recombines TRBV7-9 with TRBJ1-1, with D possibly TRBD1 on 5 matching bases. This CDR3 contains 14 residues. Trimming took off 2 bases at V and 5 bases at J, with 12 bases between the two ends. Germline lookup yields CDR1 SEHNR and CDR2 FQNEAQ (reference sequence).

The chain employs TRBV28 and TRBJ1-3; D may be TRBD1 (5 bases). Trimming removed 2 bases from V and 1 base from J, with 12 bases in between. The germline CDR1 and CDR2 sequences are MDHEN and SYDVKM. The CDR3 is 16 residues long. The CDR3: CASSLTQGWSGNTIYF. CDR3 in DNA: TGTGCCAGCAGTTTAACTCAGGGTTGGTCTGGAAACACCATATATTTT.

This chain uses TRBV7-9 with TRBJ2-7; 8 positions agree with TRBD2. The V gene's germline CDR1 is SEHNR and CDR2 FQNEAQ (reference sequence). There are 18 residues in the CDR3. V gave up 4 bases and J gave up 3 bases; unmatched junction bases: 17. Here the CDR3 DNA reads TGTGCCAGCAGCTCCGCGCTCCGGAGGGCCCGGGGGGGCTACGAGCAGTACTTC. Protein product: CASSSALRRARGGYEQYF. The variable domain in full, completed from reference TRBV7-9 and TRBJ2-7, reads DTGVSQNPRHKITKRGQNVTFRCDPISEHNRLYWYRQTLGQGPEFLTYFQNEAQLEKSRLLSDRFSAERPKGSFSTLEIQRTEQGDSAMYLCASSSALRRARGGYEQYFGPGTRLTVT.

This clone was counted once. The chain uses TRBV6-6 and TRBJ2-5; TRBD2 is a possible D gene (6 bases). Germline CDR1 and CDR2: MNHNY and SVGAGI (reference sequence). The CDR3 spans 14 residues. Between the trimmed V and J ends, which lost 2 bases and 5 bases, there was a span of 12 bases. The chain's CDR3 is CASSYLAPGETQYF. The CDR3 coding sequence is TGTGCCAGCAGTTACCTAGCGCCGGGGGAGACCCAGTACTTC.

The chain recombines TRBV19 with TRBJ1-6; TRBD1 agrees at 7 bases. V lost 6 bases and J lost 6; bases outside the gene matches: 8. Looked up from germline, CDR1 is LNHDA and CDR2 is SQIVND (reference sequence). The CDR3 runs 15 residues. CDR3 amino acids: CASRITGTVNSPLHF. For the CDR3, the DNA is TGTGCCAGTAGGATAACCGGGACAGTTAATTCACCCCTCCACTTT.

The genes are TRBV7-3 and TRBJ1-1; D perhaps matches TRBD1 (5 bases). Trimming took off 0 bases at V and 4 bases at J, with 6 bases between the two ends. Germline values: CDR1 SGHTA, CDR2 FQGTGA. The CDR3 runs 13 residues. CDR3 amino acids: CASSLTGTTEAFF. DNA for the CDR3: TGTGCCAGCAGCTTAACAGGGACCACTGAAGCTTTCTTT.

This rearrangement joins TRBV28 to TRBJ2-7; D remains unclear. The germline CDR1 and CDR2 sequences are MDHEN and SYDVKM. This CDR3 comprises 14 residues. Trimming removed 1 base at V and 3 bases at J, with 10 bases between. Written as DNA, the CDR3 is TGTGCCAGCAGTTTATCTCCAGCCTACTACGAGCAGTACTTC. The encoded protein is CASSLSPAYYEQYF.

The chain is built from TRBV6-5 and TRBJ2-2; TRBD1 aligns across 7 bases. The germline gives CDR1 MNHEY, CDR2 SVGAGI. With 6 bases clipped from V and 7 bases from J, the junction kept 5 bases outside the gene matches. This CDR3 is 13 amino acids long. The CDR3 DNA follows: TGTGCCAGCAGGACCTCAGGGGGCGGGGAGCTGTTTTTT. Amino acids: CASRTSGGGELFF.

The rearrangement uses TRBV5-4 and TRBJ2-3; 8 positions match TRBD2. Germline-derived CDR1 and CDR2 are SGHNT and YYREEE (reference sequence). This CDR3 contains 19 residues. The V and J ends lost 4 bases and 0 bases, in that order; junction bases with no gene match: 16. DNA of the CDR3: TGTGCCAGCAGCCCTGATTACCCCCGGACTAGCCCTAGCACAGATACGCAGTATTTT. Its protein is CASSPDYPRTSPSTDTQYF.

This chain uses TRBV9 with TRBJ1-5; the D gene is possibly TRBD1 (5 bases). The ends were cut back, 0 bases at V and 4 bases at J, with 11 bases in the middle. The CDR3 extends over 15 amino acids. Germline CDR1 and CDR2: SGDLS and YYNGEE. CDR3 sequence (DNA): TGTGCCAGCAGCGTAGACGGCCAGGGTAATCAGCCCCAGCATTTT. It translates to CASSVDGQGNQPQHF.

The chain combines TRBV28 with TRBJ2-4, with D possibly being TRBD2 (6 bases). Germline loops: CDR1 MDHEN, CDR2 SYDVKM. V lost 6 bases and J lost 1, with 22 bases in between. The length of the CDR3 is 18 residues. CDR3 region: CASRSWDPRGMAKNIQYF. DNA for the CDR3: TGTGCCAGCAGAAGTTGGGACCCTCGGGGGATGGCCAAAAACATTCAGTACTTC.

This chain joins TRBV5-4 and TRBJ1-2, with D perhaps matching TRBD1 (6 bases). CDR3 length: 14 amino acids. The V end was cut by 3 bases, the J end by 1 base, with 10 bases between. CDR1 and CDR2 (germline): SGHNT, YYREEE (reference sequence). CDR3 in amino acids: CASSSQGINYGYTF. As DNA, the CDR3 is TGTGCCAGCAGCTCGCAGGGGATTAACTATGGCTACACCTTC.

The chain employs TRBV6-5 and TRBJ2-7, with 8 bases fitting TRBD1. Germline trimming cut 8 bases from V and 5 bases from J; bases unmatched to any gene: 8. The CDR3 covers 13 residues. From germline, CDR1 is MNHEY and CDR2 SVGAGI. Written as DNA, the CDR3 is TGTGCCAGCGGCCGGCAGGGGGCTCACGAGCAGTACTTC. Encoded protein: CASGRQGAHEQYF.

The chain combines TRBV27 with TRBJ2-6; TRBD1 might be the D (6 bases). CDR1 is MNHEY, CDR2 SMNVEV, per germline (reference sequence). CDR3 length: 15 residues. Trimming took 4 bases from V and 4 from J, leaving 11 bases between them. CDR3 amino acids: CASSSNRAGANVLTF. The CDR3 bases are TGTGCCAGCAGTTCAAACAGGGCCGGGGCCAACGTCCTGACTTTC.

V usage is TRBV9 and J usage is TRBJ1-5; D ambiguous. CDR3 length equals 16 residues. Germline CDR1 and CDR2: SGDLS and YYNGEE. V lost 4 bases and J 5 bases, leaving 19 bases between the germline ends. CDR3 coding DNA: TGTGCCAGCAGCCCCCATTCGGACGGATCGGATCAGCCCCAGCATTTT. This codes for CASSPHSDGSDQPQHF.

The chain employs TRBV27 and TRBJ2-3; D is possibly TRBD1 or TRBD2 (5 bases each). The CDR3 consists of 15 residues. Per the germline V gene, CDR1 is MNHEY and CDR2 is SMNVEV (reference sequence). Trimming shortened V by 5 bases and J by 10 bases, and 22 bases separated the two germline ends. This CDR3 is CASSLVGTAVGAQYF. CDR3 coding DNA: TGTGCCAGCAGTCTGGTTGGGACGGCGGTGGGGGCGCAGTATTTT.

J is TRBJ1-6 and V is TRBV5-6; 7 bases are a match to TRBD1. This CDR3 region has 14 residues. The V segment lost 7 bases and the J segment 10 bases; nucleotides outside the gene matches: 11. Germline V gene lookup returns CDR1 SGHDT and CDR2 YYEEEE. The CDR3 DNA reads TGTGCCAGCTCCTTGGACAGGAGAGCCTCACCCCTCCACTTT. It translates to CASSLDRRASPLHF.

The V and J genes are TRBV28 and TRBJ2-7; unclear D gene. V dropped 1 base and J dropped 9 bases, with 10 bases sitting between them. The germline V gene encodes CDR1 MDHEN and CDR2 SYDVKM. This CDR3 spans 12 amino acids. For the CDR3, the DNA is TGTGCCAGCAGTTTATACTATTCGGGGCAGTACTTC. Its translation: CASSLYYSGQYF.

The chain has TRBV6-6 and TRBJ1-4, with 8 bases identical to TRBD1. Germline CDR1 MNHNY, CDR2 SVGAGI (reference sequence). This CDR3 comprises 15 residues. V was pared by 2 bases and J by 5 bases, with 4 bases of the junction left unmatched. The CDR3 DNA reads as TGTGCCAGCAGTTACCCGACAGGGGACAATGAAAAACTGTTTTTT. This gives the protein CASSYPTGDNEKLFF.